What follows describes a single T cell receptor (beta chain). The antigen remains undetermined. This sample stems from a study of T cells in localized non-small cell lung cancer. Study-wide findings and caveats: A single tumor region was sequenced, leaving heterogeneity possible. Longer survival (overall) was linked to higher T cell density in blood.

The V end lost 3 bases, the J end lost 2 bases, and 14 bases lay between the germline ends. This CDR3 is 15 amino acids long. Germline CDR1 SGHNT, CDR2 YENEEA. Assay used: immunoSEQ multiplex PCR; TCRdb lists only in-frame clones, some missing. This table holds about 3,000 clones, about 32% found once. The TCR comes from a woman between 35 and 75 years old with stage III lung adenocarcinoma. The gene calls are TRBV11-3 and TRBJ2-7; TRBD2 is a possible D gene (7 bases). The input for sequencing was lung tumor tissue, taken before any cancer treatment. The CDR3 spells CASSLGGGTTYEQYF. The CDR3 coding sequence is TGTGCCAGCAGCTTGGGCGGGGGCACCACCTACGAGCAGTACTTC. Full variable domain (rest looked up from reference TRBV11-3 and TRBJ2-7): EAGVVQSPRYKIIEKKQPVAFWCNPISGHNTLYWYLQNLGQGPELLIRYENEEAVDDSQLPKDRFSAERLKGVDSTLKIQPAELGDSAVYLCASSLGGGTTYEQYFGPGTRLTVT.